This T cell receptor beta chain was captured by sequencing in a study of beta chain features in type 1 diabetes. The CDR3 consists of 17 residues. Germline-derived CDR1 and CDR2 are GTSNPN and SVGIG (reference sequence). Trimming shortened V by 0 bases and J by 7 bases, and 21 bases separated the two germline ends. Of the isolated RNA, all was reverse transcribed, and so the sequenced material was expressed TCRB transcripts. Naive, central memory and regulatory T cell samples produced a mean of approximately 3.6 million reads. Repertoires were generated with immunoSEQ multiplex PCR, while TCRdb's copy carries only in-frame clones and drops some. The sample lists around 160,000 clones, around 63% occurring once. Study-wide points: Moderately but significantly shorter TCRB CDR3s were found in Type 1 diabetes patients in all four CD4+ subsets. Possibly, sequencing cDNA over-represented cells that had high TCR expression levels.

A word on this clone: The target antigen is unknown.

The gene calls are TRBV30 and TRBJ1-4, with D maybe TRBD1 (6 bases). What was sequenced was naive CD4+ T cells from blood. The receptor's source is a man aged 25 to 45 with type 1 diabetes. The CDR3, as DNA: TGTGCCTGGAGTGTACGTCGAGTTAGCGGAGGGGGTGAAAAACTGTTTTTT. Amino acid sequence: CAWSVRRVSGGGEKLFF. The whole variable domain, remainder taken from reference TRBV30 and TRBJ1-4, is SQTIHQWPATLVQPVGSPLSLECTVEGTSNPNLYWYRQAAGRGLQLLFYSVGIGQISSEVPQNLSASRPQDRQFILSSKKLLLSDSGFYLCAWSVRRVSGGGEKLFFGSGTQLSVL.